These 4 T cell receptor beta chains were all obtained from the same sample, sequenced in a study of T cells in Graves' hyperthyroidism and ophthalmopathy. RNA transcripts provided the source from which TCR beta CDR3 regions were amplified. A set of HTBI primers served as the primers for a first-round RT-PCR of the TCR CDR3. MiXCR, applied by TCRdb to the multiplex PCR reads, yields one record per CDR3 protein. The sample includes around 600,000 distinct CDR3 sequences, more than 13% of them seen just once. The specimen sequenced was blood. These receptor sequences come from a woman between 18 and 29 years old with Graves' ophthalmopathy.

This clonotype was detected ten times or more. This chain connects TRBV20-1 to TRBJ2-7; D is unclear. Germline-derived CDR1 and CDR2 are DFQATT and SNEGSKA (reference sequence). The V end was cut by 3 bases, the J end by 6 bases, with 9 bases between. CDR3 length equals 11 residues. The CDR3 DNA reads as TGCAGTGCTAGGGCCGCAGGCGAGCAGTACTTC. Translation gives CSARAAGEQYF.

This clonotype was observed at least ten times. Here the CDR3 reads CASSPRVRDYGYTF. CDR3 coding DNA: TGTGCCAGCAGTCCCAGGGTTCGTGACTATGGCTACACCTTC. The rearrangement joins TRBV28 to TRBJ1-2, with TRBD1 as a possible D gene (5 bases). The V gene's germline CDR1 is MDHEN and CDR2 SYDVKM. The CDR3 is 14 amino acids. V was clipped by 5 bases and J by 3 bases, with 13 bases between them.

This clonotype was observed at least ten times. The CDR3 DNA sequence: TGTGCCAGCAGGCCGGCCGGGGCAGATACGCAGTATTTT. Translation gives CASRPAGADTQYF. The chain links TRBV12-3 or TRBV12-4 to TRBJ2-3, with a weak D call TRBD2 (5 bases). Trimming took 6 bases from V and 4 from J, leaving 11 bases between them. CDR3 length: 13 residues.

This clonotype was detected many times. CDR3 protein: CASSVVGASGYDEQFF. CDR3 in DNA: TGTGCCAGCAGCGTAGTTGGGGCTAGCGGGTACGATGAGCAGTTCTTC. V is TRBV9 and J is TRBJ2-1, with TRBD2 identical over 8 bases. From germline, CDR1 is SGDLS and CDR2 YYNGEE. The V segment lost 0 bases and the J segment 8 bases; nucleotides outside the gene matches: 10. The CDR3 has 16 amino acids.